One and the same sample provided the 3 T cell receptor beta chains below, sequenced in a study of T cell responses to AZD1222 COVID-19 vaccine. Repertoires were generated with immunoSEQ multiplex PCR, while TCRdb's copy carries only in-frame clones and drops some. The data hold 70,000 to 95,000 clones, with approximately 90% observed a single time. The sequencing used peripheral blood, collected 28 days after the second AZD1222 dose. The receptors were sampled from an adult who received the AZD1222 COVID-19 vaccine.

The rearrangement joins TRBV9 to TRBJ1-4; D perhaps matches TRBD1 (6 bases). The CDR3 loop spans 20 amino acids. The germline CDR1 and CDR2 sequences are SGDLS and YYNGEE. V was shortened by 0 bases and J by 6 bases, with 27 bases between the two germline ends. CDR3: CASSVESFRGRGGVDEKLFF. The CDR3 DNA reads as TGTGCCAGCAGCGTAGAGTCCTTCCGGGGGCGCGGGGGGGTAGATGAAAAACTGTTTTTT. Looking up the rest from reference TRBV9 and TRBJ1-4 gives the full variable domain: DSGVTQTPKHLITATGQRVTLRCSPRSGDLSVYWYQQSLDQGLQFLIQYYNGEERAKGNILERFSAQQFPDLHSELNLSSLELGDSALYFCASSVESFRGRGGVDEKLFFGSGTQLSVL.

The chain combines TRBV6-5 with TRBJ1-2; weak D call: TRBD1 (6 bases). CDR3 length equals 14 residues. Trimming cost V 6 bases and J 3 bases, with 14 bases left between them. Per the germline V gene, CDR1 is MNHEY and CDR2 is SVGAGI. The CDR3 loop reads CASRTQGRYYGYTF. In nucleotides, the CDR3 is TGTGCCAGCAGAACACAGGGAAGGTACTATGGCTACACCTTC.

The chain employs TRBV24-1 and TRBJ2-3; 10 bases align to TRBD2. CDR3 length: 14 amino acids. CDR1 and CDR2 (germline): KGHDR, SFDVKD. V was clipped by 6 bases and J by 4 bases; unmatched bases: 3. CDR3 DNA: TGTGCCACCAGTTCAGCGGGAGGGCCAGATACGCAGTATTTT. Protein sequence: CATSSAGGPDTQYF.